A single TCR beta chain is shown here with its context. Profiled with immunoSEQ multiplex PCR; TCRdb holds only in-frame clones, not every one. The sample yields 200,000 to 250,000 clones, 70% to 90% seen once. Germline lookup yields CDR1 SGHNT and CDR2 YYREEE (reference sequence). The V end was cut by 0 bases, the J end by 6 bases, with 10 bases between. CDR3 length equals 13 residues. The sample belongs to a study of blood T cell repertoires in COVID-19. Background on the study: Samples taken during acute and convalescent COVID-19 were collected in the United States, Italy and Spain.

Ages ranged from about 18 to 89 years, with residence in more than 20 US areas. In assigning cohorts, the study relied on participant-reported clinical history. Symptom resolution, clearance, or two negative PCRs marked the recovered donors of Cohort 3. This TCR was recovered from a man younger than 40 who had recovered from COVID-19. Sequenced sample: PBMCs or T cells enriched from blood (not recorded which). The chain has TRBV5-4 and TRBJ2-7; D is possibly TRBD1 (6 bases). The CDR3 loop is CASSLGGPGEQYF. The CDR3 DNA follows: TGTGCCAGCAGCTTGGGGGGGCCCGGCGAGCAGTACTTC.